This T cell receptor beta chain was captured in a study of response to subunit inactivated influenza vaccine. Germline CDR1 DFQATT, CDR2 SNEGSKA (reference sequence). The ends lost 6 bases at V and 5 bases at J; junction bases unmatched: 8. The CDR3 totals 14 residues. TCRdb reanalysed the RT-PCR reads using MiXCR and keeps one entry per CDR3 protein. The sample yields about 500,000 distinct CDR3 sequences, 16% seen once. Whole-study findings and limits: Authors suggested few new T cells are recruited by each seasonal influenza vaccination.

This clonotype came up a few times. Its antigen is not known. The rearrangement uses TRBV20-1 and TRBJ2-7, with TRBD2 identical over 12 bases. The receptor's source is a man aged 50 to 75 who received an inactivated influenza vaccine. The input for sequencing was CD4+ T cells sorted from PBMCs, taken around 25 months after vaccination. CDR3 residues: CSAPRTSGTNEQYF. The CDR3 DNA is TGCAGTGCACCGAGGACTAGCGGGACTAACGAGCAGTACTTC.